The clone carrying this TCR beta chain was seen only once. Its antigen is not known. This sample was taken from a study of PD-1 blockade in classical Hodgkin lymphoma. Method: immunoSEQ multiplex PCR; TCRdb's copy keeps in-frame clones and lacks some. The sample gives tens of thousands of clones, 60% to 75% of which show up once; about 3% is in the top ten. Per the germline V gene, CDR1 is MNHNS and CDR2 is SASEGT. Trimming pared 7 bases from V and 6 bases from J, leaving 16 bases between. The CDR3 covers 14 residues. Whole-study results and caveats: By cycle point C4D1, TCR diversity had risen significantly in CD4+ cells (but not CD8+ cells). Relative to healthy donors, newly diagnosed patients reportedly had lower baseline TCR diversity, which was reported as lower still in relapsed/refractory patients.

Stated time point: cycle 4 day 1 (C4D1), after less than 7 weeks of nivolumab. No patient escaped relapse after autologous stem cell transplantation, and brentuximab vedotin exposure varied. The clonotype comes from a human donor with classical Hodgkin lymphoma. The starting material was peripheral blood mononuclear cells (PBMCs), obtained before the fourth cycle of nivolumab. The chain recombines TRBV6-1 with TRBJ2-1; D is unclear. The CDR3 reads CASNQWAALNEQFF. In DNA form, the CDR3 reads TGTGCCAGCAACCAGTGGGCAGCCCTCAATGAGCAGTTCTTC.